The rows below give T cell receptor beta chains drawn from one sample of a study of T cell changes during pregnancy in multiple sclerosis. TCRdb keeps only in-frame clones here, not all; method: immunoSEQ multiplex PCR. This table has around 29,000 clones, 85% appearing once. Source: CD8+ T cells from peripheral blood mononuclear cells, taken after pregnancy. These TCRs come from a female donor with multiple sclerosis, enrolled in a pregnancy study. CDR3s include the opening cysteine and the closing phenylalanine or tryptophan. Fields, in order: V gene, J gene, D gene, clone size, CDR3 DNA, CDR3 protein. D genes are given only for firm matches. A clone size is listed for some rows: how often the clone was seen (once, few, many), or a class if it is expanded.

V: TRBV5-6; J: TRBJ2-7; D: TRBD2; size: NA; DNA: TGTGCCAGCAGCCCCTCTCTAGCGGTCTCCTACGAGCAGTACTTC; CDR3: CASSPSLAVSYEQYF
V: TRBV10-3; J: TRBJ2-7; D: NA; size: NA; DNA: TGTGCCATCAGTGAGTCGAGCCGTTTCTACGAGCAGTACTTC; CDR3: CAISESSRFYEQYF
V: TRBV11-2; J: TRBJ2-7; D: NA; size: NA; DNA: TGTGCCAGCAAGGACAGCGTTGGGCCTGCTTCGTACGAGCAGTACTTC; CDR3: CASKDSVGPASYEQYF
V: TRBV13; J: TRBJ2-2; D: TRBD1; size: NA; DNA: TGTGCCAGCAGCTTAGGCCCCGCAGGGGGCACCGGGGAGCTGTTTTTT; CDR3: CASSLGPAGGTGELFF
V: TRBV6-4; J: TRBJ2-1; D: TRBD2; size: NA; DNA: TGTGCCAGCAGTGACTCGAGCGGGGGGGGATACAATGAGCAGTTCTTC; CDR3: CASSDSSGGGYNEQFF
V: TRBV19; J: TRBJ1-1; D: NA; size: NA; DNA: TGTGCCAGTAGTCCATGGGAGGCGGTGGGGGAAGCTTTCTTT; CDR3: CASSPWEAVGEAFF
V: TRBV9; J: TRBJ2-7; D: NA; size: few; DNA: TGTGCCAGCAGCGTAGGTCGGAGCTCCTACGAGCAGTACTTC; CDR3: CASSVGRSSYEQYF
V: TRBV7-2; J: TRBJ2-1; D: TRBD1; size: NA; DNA: TGTGCCAGCAGTCGCTCCAGGGGGACATACAATGAGCAGTTCTTC; CDR3: CASSRSRGTYNEQFF
V: TRBV9; J: TRBJ1-2; D: TRBD1; size: once; DNA: TGTGCCAGCAGCCCAGGGACAGGGCGAACCTATGGCTACACCTTC; CDR3: CASSPGTGRTYGYTF
V: TRBV23-1; J: TRBJ2-5; D: NA; size: NA; DNA: TGCGCCAGCAGTCAATCCCCAGGGCACGGGCAAGAGACCCAGTACTTC; CDR3: CASSQSPGHGQETQYF
V: TRBV6-6; J: TRBJ1-3; D: NA; size: NA; DNA: TGTGCCACCTCGGACGGACACTCTGGAAACACCATATATTTT; CDR3: CATSDGHSGNTIYF
V: TRBV11-2; J: TRBJ2-7; D: TRBD1; size: NA; DNA: TGTGCCAGCAGCCCATGGGACAGGAATTTAATCCACGAGCAGTACTTC; CDR3: CASSPWDRNLIHEQYF
V: TRBV7-8; J: TRBJ2-6; D: TRBD2; size: NA; DNA: TGTGCCAGCAGCCCCCGAGGTAGCGGGGGACACTCTGGGGCCAACGTCCTGACTTTC; CDR3: CASSPRGSGGHSGANVLTF
V: TRBV18; J: TRBJ1-4; D: TRBD1; size: once; DNA: TGTGCCAGCTCAACATATCAACAGGGGTATTACGAAAAACTGTTTTTT; CDR3: CASSTYQQGYYEKLFF
V: TRBV29-1; J: TRBJ1-1; D: NA; size: NA; DNA: TGCAGCGTTGAGCGCAGGGGTGACTCCATGAACACTGAAGCTTTCTTT; CDR3: CSVERRGDSMNTEAFF
V: TRBV7-9; J: TRBJ2-3; D: TRBD1; size: NA; DNA: TGTGCCAGCAGCCACTACCGTCCTCGGGACAGCTTAATAGGTACGCAGTATTTT; CDR3: CASSHYRPRDSLIGTQYF
V: TRBV5-1; J: TRBJ1-2; D: NA; size: NA; DNA: TGCGCCAGCAGCTTGACCGAGAACTATGGCTACACCTTC; CDR3: CASSLTENYGYTF
V: TRBV4-3; J: TRBJ1-2; D: NA; size: NA; DNA: TGCGCCAGCAGCCACCTAGCCGGAGTTTTCTCTGGCTACACCTTC; CDR3: CASSHLAGVFSGYTF
V: TRBV19; J: TRBJ2-1; D: NA; size: NA; DNA: TGTGCCAGTAGTATCGCCGGAGATCGTAATGAGCAGTTCTTC; CDR3: CASSIAGDRNEQFF
V: TRBV27; J: TRBJ2-5; D: TRBD2; size: once; DNA: TGTGCCAGCAGTTCGTTACCATTAGCGGGGGGGTTTACAGAGACCCAGTACTTC; CDR3: CASSSLPLAGGFTETQYF